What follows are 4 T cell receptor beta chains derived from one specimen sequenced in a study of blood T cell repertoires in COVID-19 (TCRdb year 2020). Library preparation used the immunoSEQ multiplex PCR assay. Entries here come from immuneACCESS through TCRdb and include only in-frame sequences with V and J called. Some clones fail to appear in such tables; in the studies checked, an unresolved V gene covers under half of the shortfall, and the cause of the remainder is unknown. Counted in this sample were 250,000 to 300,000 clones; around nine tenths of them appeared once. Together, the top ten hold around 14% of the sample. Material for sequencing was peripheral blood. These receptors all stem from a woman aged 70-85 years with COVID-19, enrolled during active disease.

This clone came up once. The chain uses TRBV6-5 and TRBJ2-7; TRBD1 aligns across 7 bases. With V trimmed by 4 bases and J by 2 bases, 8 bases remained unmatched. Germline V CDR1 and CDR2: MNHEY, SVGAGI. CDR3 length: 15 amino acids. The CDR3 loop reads CASSSGGSGTYEQYF. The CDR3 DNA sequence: TGTGCCAGCAGTTCAGGGGGATCGGGCACCTACGAGCAGTACTTC.

CDR3 region: CASSITGETEAFF. The CDR3 DNA is TGTGCCAGCAGCATCACAGGGGAAACTGAAGCTTTCTTT. The V gene is TRBV5-5, the J gene TRBJ1-1; 7 nucleotides agree with TRBD1. There are 13 residues in the CDR3. Losses at the gene ends were 4 bases for V and 5 bases for J; bases not matched to a gene: 5. Germline V gene lookup returns CDR1 SGHKS and CDR2 YYEKEE (reference sequence).

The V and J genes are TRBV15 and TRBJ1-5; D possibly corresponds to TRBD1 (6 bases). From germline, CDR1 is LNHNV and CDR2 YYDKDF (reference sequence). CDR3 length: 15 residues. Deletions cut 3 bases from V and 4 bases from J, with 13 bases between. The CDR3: CATSRSRTENQPQHF. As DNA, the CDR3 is TGTGCCACCAGCAGGAGCCGGACAGAAAATCAGCCCCAGCATTTT. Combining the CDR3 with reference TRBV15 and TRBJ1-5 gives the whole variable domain DAMVIQNPRYQVTQFGKPVTLSCSQTLNHNVMYWYQQKSSQAPKLLFHYYDKDFNNEADTPDNFQSRRPNTSFCFLDIRSPGLGDTAMYLCATSRSRTENQPQHFGDGTRLSIL.

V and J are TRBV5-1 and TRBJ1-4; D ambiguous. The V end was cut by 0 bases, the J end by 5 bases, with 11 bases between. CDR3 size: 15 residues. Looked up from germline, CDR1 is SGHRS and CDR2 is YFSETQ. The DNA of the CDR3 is TGCGCCAGCAGCTTGGCGGGTCACCCGAATGAAAAACTGTTTTTT. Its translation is CASSLAGHPNEKLFF.